This T cell receptor beta chain was identified during a study of T cells after yellow fever vaccination. General observations from the study: The secondary T-cell response peaked on day 5, not day 15, but was weaker.

Regarding this clonotype: The antigen is undetermined. This may arise from a read error, as a much more abundant clone is one base away.

MiXCR, applied by TCRdb to the 5' RACE reads, yields one record per CDR3 protein. The sample contains roughly 180,000 distinct CDR3 sequences, roughly 6.4% of which appear only once. The receptor was isolated from a man between 18 and 29 years old who received the YFV17D yellow fever vaccine. The specimen comprised CD4+ T cells sorted from PBMCs, sampled on the day of the first yellow fever vaccination.

In nucleotides, the CDR3 is TGTGCCAGCACCCTAGGCGGGGCCTCCTACGATGAGCAGTTCTTC. Translation gives CASTLGGASYDEQFF. The chain carries TRBV6-2 or TRBV6-3 and TRBJ2-1, with D possibly matching TRBD2 (6 bases). The V gene's germline CDR1 is MNHEY and CDR2 SVGEGT. CDR3 length equals 15 residues.